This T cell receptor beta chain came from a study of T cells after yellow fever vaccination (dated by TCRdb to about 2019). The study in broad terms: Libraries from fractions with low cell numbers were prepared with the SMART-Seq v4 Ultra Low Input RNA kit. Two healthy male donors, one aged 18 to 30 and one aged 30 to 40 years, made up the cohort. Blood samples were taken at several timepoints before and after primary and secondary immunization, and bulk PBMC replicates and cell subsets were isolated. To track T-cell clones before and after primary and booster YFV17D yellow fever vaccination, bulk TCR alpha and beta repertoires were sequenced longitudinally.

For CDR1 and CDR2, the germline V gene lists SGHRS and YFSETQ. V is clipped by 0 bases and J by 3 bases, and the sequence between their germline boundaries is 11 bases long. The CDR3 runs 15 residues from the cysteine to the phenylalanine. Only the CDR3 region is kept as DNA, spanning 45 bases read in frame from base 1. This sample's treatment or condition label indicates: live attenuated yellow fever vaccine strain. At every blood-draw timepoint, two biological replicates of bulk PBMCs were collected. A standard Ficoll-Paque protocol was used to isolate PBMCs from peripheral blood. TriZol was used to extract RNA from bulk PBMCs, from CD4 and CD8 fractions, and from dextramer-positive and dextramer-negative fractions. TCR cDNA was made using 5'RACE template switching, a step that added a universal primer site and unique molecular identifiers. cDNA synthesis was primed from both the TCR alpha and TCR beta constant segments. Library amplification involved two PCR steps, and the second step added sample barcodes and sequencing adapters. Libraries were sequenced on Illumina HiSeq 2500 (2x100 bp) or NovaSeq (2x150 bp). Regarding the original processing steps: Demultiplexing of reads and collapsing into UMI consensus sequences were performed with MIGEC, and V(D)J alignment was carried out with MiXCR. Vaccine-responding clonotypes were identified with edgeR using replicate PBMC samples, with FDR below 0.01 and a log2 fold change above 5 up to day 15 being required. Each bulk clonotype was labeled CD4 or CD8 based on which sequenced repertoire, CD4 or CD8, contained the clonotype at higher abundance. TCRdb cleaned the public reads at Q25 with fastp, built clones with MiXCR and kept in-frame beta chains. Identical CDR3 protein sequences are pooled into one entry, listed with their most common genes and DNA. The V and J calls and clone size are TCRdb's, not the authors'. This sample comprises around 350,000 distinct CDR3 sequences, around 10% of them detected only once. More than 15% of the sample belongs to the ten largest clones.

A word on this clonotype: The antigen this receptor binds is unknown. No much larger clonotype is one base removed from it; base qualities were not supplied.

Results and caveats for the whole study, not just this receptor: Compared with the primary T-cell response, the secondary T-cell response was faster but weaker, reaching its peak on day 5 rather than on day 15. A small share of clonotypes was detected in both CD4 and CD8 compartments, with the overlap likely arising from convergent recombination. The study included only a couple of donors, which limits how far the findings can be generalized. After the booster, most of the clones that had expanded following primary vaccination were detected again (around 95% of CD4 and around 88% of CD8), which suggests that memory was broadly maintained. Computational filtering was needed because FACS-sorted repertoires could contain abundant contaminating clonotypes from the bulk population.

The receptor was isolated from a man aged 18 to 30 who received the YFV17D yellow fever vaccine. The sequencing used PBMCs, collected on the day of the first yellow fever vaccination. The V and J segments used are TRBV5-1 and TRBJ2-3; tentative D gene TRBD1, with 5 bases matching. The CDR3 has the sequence CASSLVDRGTDTQYF. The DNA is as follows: TGCGCCAGCAGCTTGGTAGATAGGGGAACAGATACGCAGTATTTT.